This TCR beta chain comes out of a study of cytotoxic CD8 clonotypes in ibrutinib-treated CLL. Turning to the study itself: For this cohort, patients were 10 to 11 relapsed/refractory and about 16 treatment-naive, while 17 were IGHV unmutated.

The V and J ends lost 4 bases and 5 bases respectively, with 14 bases between them. CDR3 length: 14 residues. CDR1 and CDR2 from the germline V gene are SQVTM and ANQGSEA. Generated by immunoSEQ multiplex PCR, the TCRdb table keeps only in-frame clones and is missing some. The data hold about 140,000 clones, with roughly 90% observed a single time. The count of this clone is one. The sequence was collected from a human donor with chronic lymphocytic leukemia. The source material was PBMCs, sampled after 12 months of ibrutinib treatment. The rearrangement uses TRBV29-1 and TRBJ2-2, with D tentatively TRBD1 (5 bases). The CDR3 nucleotides are TGCAGCGTTGGCAGGGATGCTAAAACCGGGGAGCTGTTTTTT. Its protein product is CSVGRDAKTGELFF.